This is a list of T cell receptor beta chains from one sample in a study of blood T cell repertoires in COVID-19. Method: immunoSEQ multiplex PCR; TCRdb's copy keeps in-frame clones and lacks some. This table has more than 150,000 clones, roughly 80% appearing once. The sequenced material came from PBMCs or T cells enriched from blood (not recorded which). These receptors were collected from a man aged 55 to 69 who had been exposed to COVID-19. CDR3s include the opening cysteine and the closing phenylalanine or tryptophan. Fields, in order: J gene, D gene, V gene, CDR3 length, clone size, CDR3 DNA, CDR3 protein. The D gene is left open where the match is weak. Rows may omit the clone size; those that give it use once, few, many or a size class.

>TRBJ1-2|TRBD1|TRBV30|14|NA
TGTGCCTGGACCCTAGGGGGCCTTAACTATGGCTACACCTTC
CAWTLGGLNYGYTF
>TRBJ1-4|TRBD1|TRBV4-3|16|NA
TGCGCCAGCAGCCAAGATGGGACAGGGACCCGGGAAAAACTGTTTTTT
CASSQDGTGTREKLFF
>TRBJ2-3|TRBD2|TRBV9|17|NA
TGTGCCAGCAGCGCGACTAGCGGGAGGGCCGAGACAGATACGCAGTATTTT
CASSATSGRAETDTQYF
>TRBJ2-7|TRBD1|TRBV28|14|once
TGTGCCAGCATTTTCGGGACAGGGGTCTACGAGCAGTACTTC
CASIFGTGVYEQYF
>TRBJ2-6|NA|TRBV18|12|once
TGTGCCAGCTCCACAGGGGCCAACGTCCTGACTTTC
CASSTGANVLTF
>TRBJ1-5|TRBD1|TRBV19|16|NA
TGTGCCAGTAGTATAGGGAGGACAGGGAGCAATCAGCCCCAGCATTTT
CASSIGRTGSNQPQHF
>TRBJ2-2|TRBD2|TRBV7-7|17|NA
TGTGCCAGCTCTTTACTAGCGGGAGAGACCAACACCGGGGAGCTGTTTTTT
CASSLLAGETNTGELFF
>TRBJ2-7|TRBD1|TRBV30|13|NA
TGTGCCTGGAGTGTCGACAGGGTGGGCGAGCAGTACTTC
CAWSVDRVGEQYF
>TRBJ2-5|TRBD1|TRBV9|14|NA
TGTGCCAGCAGCCTGGGACAGGGACTAGAGACCCAGTACTTC
CASSLGQGLETQYF
>TRBJ1-4|NA|TRBV6-5|16|NA
TGTGCCAGCAGTTACGATACAGGTTTTGCCAATGAAAAACTGTTTTTT
CASSYDTGFANEKLFF
>TRBJ1-1|TRBD1|TRBV29-1|15|NA
TGCAGCGCTGCCCGGGACAGGGGGGGTGCCACTGAAGCTTTCTTT
CSAARDRGGATEAFF
>TRBJ1-1|NA|TRBV6-1|15|few
TGTGCCAGCAGTGAAGACTCTGGGGGGAGCACTGAAGCTTTCTTT
CASSEDSGGSTEAFF
>TRBJ2-7|NA|TRBV12-3/TRBV12-4|12|NA
TGTGCCAGCAGTATCGGGGACTACGAGCAGTACTTC
CASSIGDYEQYF
>TRBJ2-3|TRBD2|TRBV7-3|14|NA
TGTGCCAGCAGCCTGATGACTAGCGCAGATACGCAGTATTTT
CASSLMTSADTQYF
>TRBJ2-3|TRBD2|TRBV2|14|NA
TGTGCCAGCAGACCGGGACTAGCTACAGATACGCAGTATTTT
CASRPGLATDTQYF
>TRBJ2-7|TRBD2|TRBV12-5|15|NA
TGTGCTAGTGGTCCGTGGGCTAGCGGGAGTAGTGAGCAGTACTTC
CASGPWASGSSEQYF
>TRBJ2-3|NA|TRBV21-1|16|NA
TGTGCCACCGCCCGGATTTCTGAGACAGGCACAGATACGCAGTATTTT
CATARISETGTDTQYF
>TRBJ2-7|TRBD1|TRBV7-9|15|NA
TGTGCCAGCAGCTCCAAACAGGGGGCGCCGGGGGAGCAGTACTTC
CASSSKQGAPGEQYF
>TRBJ2-3|NA|TRBV9|13|NA
TGTGCCAGCAGCGTCGTTCAAGCCGATACGCAGTATTTT
CASSVVQADTQYF
>TRBJ2-7|TRBD2|TRBV30|15|few
TGTGCCTGGAGTCCAGGGACTAGCGGGAGCAACGAGCAGTACTTC
CAWSPGTSGSNEQYF
>TRBJ2-1|TRBD2|TRBV9|17|NA
TGTGCCAGCAGCGTTAGCGGGACGGCAGGCCCAAAAAATGAGCAGTTCTTC
CASSVSGTAGPKNEQFF
>TRBJ1-1|NA|TRBV6-2/TRBV6-3|14|once
TGTGCCAGCAGTCCCTCTTCGAGGATCACTGAAGCTTTCTTT
CASSPSSRITEAFF
>TRBJ1-1|NA|TRBV29-1|12|NA
TGCAGCGTTGTTGTGGCTTCTTTTGAAGCTTTCTTT
CSVVVASFEAFF
>TRBJ1-1|TRBD1|TRBV11-3|16|NA
TGTGCCAGCAGTTCGGGACAGGGGGCAGAGAACACTGAAGCTTTCTTT
CASSSGQGAENTEAFF
>TRBJ1-5|NA|TRBV27|13|once
TGTGCCAGCAGTTCTAGGAGCAATCAGCCCCAGCATTTT
CASSSRSNQPQHF
>TRBJ2-3|NA|TRBV29-1|15|NA
TGCAGCGTTGAAATCTTACCTATATCCCCAGATACGCAGTATTTT
CSVEILPISPDTQYF
>TRBJ2-2|TRBD1|TRBV18|15|NA
TGTGCCAGCTCACGGGACACAGGGGGCACCGGGGAGCTGTTTTTT
CASSRDTGGTGELFF
>TRBJ2-7|NA|TRBV13|14|NA
TGTGCCAGCAGCTTAGCTGCCCGGGTCCACGAGCAGTACTTC
CASSLAARVHEQYF
>TRBJ1-5|TRBD1|TRBV19|15|NA
TGTGCCAGCTACTCGACAGGGTCTTTCAATCAGCCCCAGCATTTT
CASYSTGSFNQPQHF
>TRBJ1-1|TRBD1|TRBV19|15|few
TGTGCCAGTAGTATAGCGGCAGGGGGTTTCAGTGAAGCTTTCTTT
CASSIAAGGFSEAFF
>TRBJ1-1|TRBD1|TRBV7-8|16|few
TGTGCCAGCAGCTACCGGACAGGGAGTCAGAACACTGAAGCTTTCTTT
CASSYRTGSQNTEAFF
>TRBJ1-6|NA|TRBV3-1/TRBV3-2|15|NA
TGTGCCAGCAGTTGGGACACAAGCTATAATTCACCCCTCCACTTT
CASSWDTSYNSPLHF
>TRBJ2-1|TRBD2|TRBV7-3|15|NA
TGTGCCAGCAGCTCTACCGGGACTAGAGGGGATGAGCAGTTCTTC
CASSSTGTRGDEQFF
>TRBJ2-6|NA|TRBV2|14|NA
TGTGCCAGGACCCAGGGTACTGGGGCCAACGTCCTGACTTTC
CARTQGTGANVLTF
>TRBJ1-2|TRBD1|TRBV2|14|NA
TGTGCCAGCCGCCCGGGGACAGCCTCTTATGGCTACACCTTC
CASRPGTASYGYTF
>TRBJ1-3|NA|TRBV19|14|NA
TGTGCCAGTAGCCTACAGGGCTCTGGAAACACCATATATTTT
CASSLQGSGNTIYF
>TRBJ1-1|NA|TRBV28|13|NA
TGTGCCAGCAGGGTGAGAATGAACACTGAAGCTTTCTTT
CASRVRMNTEAFF
>TRBJ2-5|TRBD2|TRBV7-2|19|NA
TGTGCCAGCAGCTCCTACCCCCTAAGAGGGAGGACTAGGGAAGAGACCCAGTACTTC
CASSSYPLRGRTREETQYF
>TRBJ1-4|NA|TRBV6-1|15|NA
TGTGCCAGCAGTGAACAGGGGCTTATTAATGAAAAACTGTTTTTT
CASSEQGLINEKLFF
>TRBJ1-2|TRBD1|TRBV29-1|16|NA
TGCAGCGTCTACGGGACAGGGGGTATTTTTAACTATGGCTACACCTTC
CSVYGTGGIFNYGYTF
>TRBJ2-2|NA|TRBV7-7|12|NA
TGTGCCAGCAGCATCAGGGGCGGGGAGCTGTTTTTT
CASSIRGGELFF
>TRBJ2-5|TRBD2|TRBV12-5|19|NA
TGTGCTAGTGGTTTGGTACTAGGGGGGCTAGCGGGAGTGGGAGAGACCCAGTACTTC
CASGLVLGGLAGVGETQYF
>TRBJ2-3|NA|TRBV6-2/TRBV6-3|18|few
TGTGCCAGCAGTTACTCGTCGCTCATAGCTGAACGCACAGATACGCAGTATTTT
CASSYSSLIAERTDTQYF